Listed below are T cell receptor beta chains from one sample, sequenced in a study of tumor-infiltrating lymphocytes in primary liver carcinoma. TCRdb independently ran MiXCR on the multiplex PCR reads; one entry per CDR3 protein. The table shows around 60,000 distinct CDR3 sequences, with about three quarters occurring only once. The sample consisted of liver tumor tissue from sampling region 4. These receptors were collected from a man aged 35-49 years with primary liver carcinoma and hepatitis B virus infection. The CDR3 runs from the conserved cysteine through the conserved F or W. A D gene is named only where the DNA matches it firmly. Clone size appears in some rows only: once, few, many, or a class for an expanded clone.

>-|TRBV29-1|-|15|TRBJ1-1
TGCAGTGTTGGATCCGGGTGGGGTATGAACACTGAAGCTCTCTTT
CSVGSGWGMNTEALF
>-|TRBV6-5|TRBD2|17|TRBJ2-2
TGTGTCAGCAGCCCGGCCTCACTAGCGGGAGTCCCCGGGGAGCCGTTTTTT
CVSSPASLAGVPGEPFF
>many|TRBV4-1|TRBD1|17|TRBJ2-2
TGCGCCAGCAGCCCCCAAACAGGGGTCCTAAACACCGGGGAGCTGTTTTTT
CASSPQTGVLNTGELFF
>-|TRBV4-2|-|16|TRBJ2-5
TGTGCCAGCAGCCAGGGGGGGACAGAGCGGGAAGAGGCCCAGTACTTC
CASSQGGTEREEAQYF
>-|TRBV29-1|TRBD1|12|TRBJ2-1
TGCAGCACCCGGGCAGGGGGTAATGAGCAGTTCTTC
CSTRAGGNEQFF
>-|TRBV7-7|-|13|TRBJ2-1
TGTGCTAGCAGCCGCGAGGTTTACAATGAGCAGTTCTTC
CASSREVYNEQFF
>-|TRBV4-2|TRBD1|15|TRBJ1-1
TGTGCCAGCAGCCAAAAACAGGGGATGAACATTGAAGCCTTCTTT
CASSQKQGMNIEAFF
>many|TRBV28|-|11|TRBJ1-4
TGTGCCAGCAGCCGGGATGAAAAACTGTTTTTT
CASSRDEKLFF
>once|TRBV29-1|-|12|TRBJ2-7
TGCAGCGAGATATCGGGGTCTGGGGAGCGGTACTTC
CSEISGSGERYF
>-|TRBV6-6|-|15|TRBJ2-5
TGTGCCAGTAGTAACTCCGTAGGTACTCAAGAGACCCAGTACTTC
CASSNSVGTQETQYF
>-|TRBV29-1|-|14|TRBJ2-2
TGCAACGTTCCACGTAGCGGAGGGACCGGGGAGCTATTTTTT
CNVPRSGGTGELFF
>few|TRBV7-9|TRBD1|14|TRBJ2-7
TGTGCCAGCAGCTTGGGACAGGGCCTCGAACGGCAGTACTTC
CASSLGQGLERQYF
>many|TRBV5-1|TRBD1|16|TRBJ1-6
TGCGCCAGCAACCTAAATCCGGGACAGGGCAATTCACCCCTCCACTTT
CASNLNPGQGNSPLHF
>few|TRBV29-1|TRBD2|17|TRBJ2-2
TGCAGCGTTCTAGCGGGAGGGTCCGCTGCGTACACCGGGGAGCTGTTTTTT
CSVLAGGSAAYTGELFF
>once|TRBV11-2|TRBD2|19|TRBJ2-7
TGTGCCAGCAGTTTAGCACGGCGGACTAGCGGGCACTTTACCTACAAGCAGTACTTT
CASSLARRTSGHFTYKQYF
>-|TRBV4-2|-|16|TRBJ1-2
TGTGCCGGCAGCCAAGGTCGGCAGGAGGGGTTCTATGGCTACACCTTC
CAGSQGRQEGFYGYTF
>once|TRBV12-3/TRBV12-4|TRBD2|14|TRBJ2-1
TGTGCCAGCAGCCGGACTAGCGGGACCAATGAGCAGTTCTTC
CASSRTSGTNEQFF
>-|TRBV4-2|-|16|TRBJ2-3
TGTGCCGGCAACCAAGAGGCAGCGCCTCGCACAGATACGCAGTATTTT
CAGNQEAAPRTDTQYF
>once|TRBV7-9|TRBD2|18|TRBJ2-1
TGTGCCAGGAGCTTACGTCTAGCGGGAGAGGTAGGAGGCAATGAGCAGTTCTTC
CARSLRLAGEVGGNEQFF
>-|TRBV10-1|-|15|TRBJ2-3
TGCGCCAGCAGCGACGAGGGTAAACAGCACGATAAGCAGTATTTT
CASSDEGKQHDKQYF
>few|TRBV28|TRBD2|13|TRBJ2-1
TGTGCCAGCAGCCTCGGGACTAGAGGTGAGCAGTTCTTC
CASSLGTRGEQFF
>-|TRBV2|-|15|TRBJ1-5
TGTGCCAGCAGTACATCCCACACCGGGGGTCAGCCCCAGCATTTT
CASSTSHTGGQPQHF
>-|TRBV29-1|-|15|TRBJ2-1
TGCAGCGCTGATCTTTCTAGGGCCAATACCGATGAGCAGTTCTTC
CSADLSRANTDEQFF
>-|TRBV12-5|TRBD2|18|TRBJ2-1
TGTACTAGTGGTTTGGTACGGGGTCCTAGCGGAGGGCACAATGAACAGTTCTTC
CTSGLVRGPSGGHNEQFF
>-|TRBV28|-|13|TRBJ1-2
TGTGCCAGCAGTTTCCGGAATAATCTTGGCTACGCCTTC
CASSFRNNLGYAF
>many|TRBV29-1|TRBD1|14|TRBJ1-1
TGCAGCGTGTGTCCCAGGGGGCGGAACACTGAAGCTTTCTTT
CSVCPRGRNTEAFF
>few|TRBV11-2|-|16|TRBJ1-4
TGTGCCAGCAGCAAGGGTCCAGGAGGAACAAATGAAAAACTGTCTTTT
CASSKGPGGTNEKLSF
>-|TRBV14|-|16|TRBJ2-1
TGTGCCAGCAGTGCCGTGACGGGACGGGTAAACAATGAGCAGCTCTTC
CASSAVTGRVNNEQLF
>few|TRBV6-1|-|15|TRBJ2-7
TGTGCCAGCAGTGAAGCGATGGGGTCCCCCTTCGAGCAGTACTTC
CASSEAMGSPFEQYF
>few|TRBV7-8|-|15|TRBJ1-1
TGTGCCAACCGGGTCCGAGGGTATCGGGACACTGAAGGTCTCTTT
CANRVRGYRDTEGLF
>-|TRBV7-9|-|17|TRBJ2-1
TGTGTCAGCAGCTTACCACATCAGGGGCCTAAAACAAATGAGCAGACCTTC
CVSSLPHQGPKTNEQTF
>-|TRBV6-2/TRBV6-3|-|13|TRBJ2-3
TGTGACAGCAGCTACCCGACCCGAGATAGGCAGTATTTT
CDSSYPTRDRQYF
>-|TRBV11-3|TRBD2|17|TRBJ2-1
TGTATCAGCAGCTTAGATGGGGGCGGGAGGTTCTACAATGAGCAGTTCTTC
CISSLDGGGRFYNEQFF
>-|TRBV30|-|15|TRBJ1-5
TGTGCCTGGGCCCTTGCGAGGGGCCGCAATCAGCCCCAGCATTTT
CAWALARGRNQPQHF
>few|TRBV29-1|-|12|TRBJ1-1
TGCAGCGTGGTAAGGGGGGGCACTGAAGCTTTCTTT
CSVVRGGTEAFF
>once|TRBV29-1|-|14|TRBJ2-7
TGCAGCATTGCCCCGGGACTGGCCTATGGAGAGCAGTACTTC
CSIAPGLAYGEQYF
>-|TRBV5-6|-|14|TRBJ1-5
TGTGCCAGCAGCTTCAGACGGAACGATCAGCCTCAGCATTTT
CASSFRRNDQPQHF
>-|TRBV11-2|-|13|TRBJ2-1
TGTGCCAGCAGCTTGAATGATGCCTATGAGCGGTTCTTC
CASSLNDAYERFF